Following are 21 T cell receptor beta chains from one sample sequenced in a study of blood T cell repertoires in COVID-19. Method: immunoSEQ multiplex PCR; TCRdb's copy keeps in-frame clones and lacks some. In the table there are some 130,000 clones, around 89% of which are singletons. The sample comprised peripheral blood. The origin of the receptors is a man in his 60s with active or convalescent COVID-19.

The chain joins TRBV7-2 to TRBJ2-7; tentatively, D is TRBD1 (7 bases). The CDR3 is made up of 15 amino acids. The V end was cut by 4 bases, the J end by 6 bases, with 19 bases between. From germline, CDR1 is SGHTA and CDR2 FQGNSA. The CDR3 spells CASSSRRQGGLEQYF. The CDR3 region has the DNA TGTGCCAGCAGCTCTAGAAGACAGGGAGGACTCGAGCAGTACTTC.

This clone appeared a single time. The CDR3 loop reads CASSYGQLPDTQYF. The DNA for the CDR3 is TGCGCCAGCAGCTATGGACAGTTACCAGATACGCAGTATTTT. The genes are TRBV5-1 and TRBJ2-3, with a weak D call TRBD1 (6 bases). V lost 3 bases to trimming and J lost 4 bases, with 12 bases between them. This CDR3 contains 14 residues. CDR1 and CDR2 from the germline V gene are SGHRS and YFSETQ.

The chain combines TRBV7-3 with TRBJ2-3; D may be TRBD2 (6 bases). Germline V gives CDR1 SGHTA, CDR2 FQGTGA. This CDR3 region has 13 residues. Trimming took 4 bases from V and 5 from J, leaving 10 bases between them. This CDR3 is CASSSNSGDTQYF. The CDR3 DNA is TGTGCCAGCAGCTCAAATAGCGGAGATACGCAGTATTTT.

V usage is TRBV25-1 and J usage is TRBJ1-3; the D gene is possibly TRBD1 (5 bases). The CDR3 loop spans 15 amino acids. CDR1 is MGHDK, CDR2 SYGVNS, per germline. Trimming left V 2 bases short and J 1 base short, with 9 bases between. CDR3 protein: CASSEPGPSGNTIYF. The CDR3 DNA sequence: TGTGCCAGCAGTGAACCAGGGCCTTCTGGAAACACCATATATTTT. Full variable domain (outside the CDR3, taken from reference TRBV25-1 and TRBJ1-3): EADIYQTPRYLVIGTGKKITLECSQTMGHDKMYWYQQDPGMELHLIHYSYGVNSTEKGDLSSESTVSRIRTEHFPLTLESARPSHTSQYLCASSEPGPSGNTIYFGEGSWLTVV.

V gene TRBV7-2 combines with J gene TRBJ1-5; no clear D gene. The germline V gene encodes CDR1 SGHTA and CDR2 FQGNSA. The CDR3 totals 13 residues. V shed 1 base and J shed 2 bases, with 3 bases lying between them. The CDR3: CASSLVGNQPQHF. CDR3 DNA sequence: TGTGCCAGCAGCTTAGTCGGCAATCAGCCCCAGCATTTT. Full variable domain (remainder filled in from reference TRBV7-2 and TRBJ1-5): GAGVSQSPSNKVTEKGKDVELRCDPISGHTALYWYRQSLGQGLEFLIYFQGNSAPDKSGLPSDRFSAERTGGSVSTLTIQRTQQEDSAVYLCASSLVGNQPQHFGDGTRLSIL.

V gene TRBV15 combines with J gene TRBJ1-2; a weak D match, TRBD1 (5 bases). Germline-derived CDR1 and CDR2 are LNHNV and YYDKDF (reference sequence). The V end was cut by 0 bases, the J end by 8 bases, with 16 bases between. The CDR3 is 15 amino acids. CDR3 nucleotides: TGTGCCACCAGCAGAGATAATGGGGCATGGTGGGGCTACACCTTC. Amino acids: CATSRDNGAWWGYTF.

V usage is TRBV29-1 and J usage is TRBJ1-5; no definite D call. Trimming cost V 6 bases and J 6 bases, with 12 bases left between them. CDR3 length: 12 residues. Germline V gene sequence: CDR1 SQVTM, CDR2 ANQGSEA. The CDR3 reads CSVEEGGQPQHF. The DNA for the CDR3 is TGCAGCGTGGAGGAGGGTGGTCAGCCCCAGCATTTT.

This clone was counted a single time. V is TRBV24-1 and J is TRBJ2-7, with 9 bases that match TRBD1. The V segment lost 3 bases and the J segment 2 bases; nucleotides outside the gene matches: 1. Germline V gene lookup returns CDR1 KGHDR and CDR2 SFDVKD. The CDR3 covers 14 residues. The CDR3 reads CATSDTGGPYEQYF. In DNA form, the CDR3 reads TGTGCCACCAGTGATACAGGGGGCCCCTACGAGCAGTACTTC.

The CDR3 is CASRGQGAANYGYTF. The CDR3 DNA is TGTGCCAGCAGGGGACAGGGGGCTGCTAACTATGGCTACACCTTC. The V gene is TRBV6-6, the J gene TRBJ1-2, with 12 bases fitting TRBD1. The CDR3 is made up of 15 amino acids. V lost 6 bases, J lost 0 bases, and 2 bases stayed unmatched. The germline V gene has CDR1 MNHNY and CDR2 SVGAGI (reference sequence).

This clone was seen once. V usage is TRBV30 and J usage is TRBJ1-3; maybe TRBD1 (6 bases). This CDR3 comprises 14 residues. Germline values: CDR1 GTSNPN, CDR2 SVGIG (reference sequence). Trimming cost V 2 bases and J 2 bases, with 10 bases left between them. CDR3 sequence (DNA): TGTGCCTGGAGTCCGGGGGGCGCTGGAAACACCATATATTTT. Translating gives CAWSPGGAGNTIYF.

The V call is TRBV28, the J call TRBJ1-5, with a tentative D call TRBD1 (5 bases). Germline V gene sequence: CDR1 MDHEN, CDR2 SYDVKM. The CDR3 sequence is 12 residues long. V was trimmed by 11 bases and J by 2 bases, leaving 10 bases between them. DNA for the CDR3: TGTGCCGCCGGGGGAGGCAATCAGCCCCAGCATTTT. It yields the protein CAAGGGNQPQHF.

The gene calls are TRBV5-1 and TRBJ2-2, with TRBD1 identical over 7 bases. The CDR3 has 16 residues. V gave up 1 base and J gave up 2 bases; unmatched junction bases: 5. CDR1 is SGHRS, CDR2 YFSETQ, per germline. The CDR3 is CASSLPGTDNTGELFF. CDR3 DNA sequence: TGCGCCAGCAGCTTGCCCGGGACAGACAACACCGGGGAGCTGTTTTTT.

This clone was recorded only once. The rearrangement joins TRBV5-1 to TRBJ1-1; 8 bases agree with TRBD1. The germline CDR1 and CDR2 sequences are SGHRS and YFSETQ. The CDR3 length is 15 residues. Trimming at V came to 4 bases and at J to 3 bases, leaving 8 bases not matched to a gene. This CDR3 reads CASSPQGAVDTEAFF. CDR3 sequence (DNA): TGCGCCAGCAGCCCGCAGGGGGCAGTGGACACTGAAGCTTTCTTT.

The rearrangement joins TRBV9 to TRBJ2-2; D is unclear. The V and J ends lost 1 base and 3 bases respectively, with 7 bases between them. Germline V gene data show CDR1 as SGDLS and CDR2 as YYNGEE. This CDR3 contains 14 residues. As DNA, the CDR3 is TGTGCCAGCAGCGTAAACAGCTACACCGGGGAGCTGTTTTTT. Its translation: CASSVNSYTGELFF.

The table lists this clone with a few counts. The chain combines TRBV6-5 with TRBJ1-2; TRBD1 aligns across 8 bases. With 10 bases clipped from V and 8 bases from J, the junction kept 12 bases outside the gene matches. CDR1 MNHEY and CDR2 SVGAGI come from the germline V gene. The CDR3 totals 13 residues. CDR3 protein: CAIGGQGRGGYTF. The CDR3 DNA sequence: TGTGCCATCGGTGGACAGGGAAGAGGAGGCTACACCTTC.

The chain couples TRBV20-1 to TRBJ2-4, with D tentatively TRBD2 (5 bases). Trimming stripped 1 base from V and 16 bases from J, with 14 bases between. Germline values: CDR1 DFQATT, CDR2 SNEGSKA (reference sequence). This CDR3 is 11 amino acids long. CDR3 loop: CSARVRASPYF. The CDR3 DNA is TGCAGTGCTAGAGTGAGGGCTAGCCCATACTTC.

The rearrangement uses TRBV3-1 (or the pseudogene TRBV3-2) and TRBJ2-5, with D perhaps matching TRBD2 (5 bases). This CDR3 has 14 amino acids. Trimming took off 5 bases at V and 1 base at J, with 11 bases between the two ends. The V gene's germline CDR1 is LGHDT and CDR2 YNNKEL (reference sequence). The CDR3 reads CASSKTGLQETQYF. The CDR3, as DNA: TGTGCCAGCAGCAAAACTGGACTCCAAGAGACCCAGTACTTC.

This clone was seen a few times. The rearrangement joins TRBV5-1 to TRBJ2-5; D is unclear. Trimming took 4 bases from V and 2 from J, leaving 6 bases between them. CDR3 length equals 12 residues. CDR1 SGHRS and CDR2 YFSETQ come from the germline V gene. For the CDR3, the DNA is TGCGCCAGCAGCCTAGATCAAGAGACCCAGTACTTC. This gives the protein CASSLDQETQYF. Full variable domain (missing parts from reference TRBV5-1 and TRBJ2-5): KAGVTQTPRYLIKTRGQQVTLSCSPISGHRSVSWYQQTPGQGLQFLFEYFSETQRNKGNFPGRFSGRQFSNSRSEMNVSTLELGDSALYLCASSLDQETQYFGPGTRLLVL.

The rearrangement uses TRBV27 and TRBJ2-7; 10 nucleotides match TRBD1. The germline CDR1 and CDR2 sequences are MNHEY and SMNVEV (reference sequence). The CDR3 length is 13 residues. The V gene end was trimmed by 6 bases and the J gene end by 2 bases; junction bases not matched to a gene: 1. The chain's CDR3 is CASRTGGPYEQYF. The CDR3 nucleotides read TGTGCCAGCAGGACAGGGGGCCCCTACGAGCAGTACTTC.

The chain employs TRBV5-1 and TRBJ1-1, with D unresolved. Germline V lookup: CDR1 SGHRS, CDR2 YFSETQ. CDR3 length equals 16 residues. V was trimmed by 0 bases and J by 6 bases, leaving 18 bases between them. The CDR3 here is CASSLALGPDVAEAFF. CDR3 nucleotide sequence: TGCGCCAGCAGCTTGGCCTTGGGCCCCGATGTGGCTGAAGCTTTCTTT.

Only one count was recorded for this clone. This chain joins TRBV4-3 and TRBJ2-3, with 7 bases that match TRBD2. The CDR3 has 16 amino acids. The V segment lost 0 bases and the J segment 7 bases; nucleotides outside the gene matches: 10. In germline, CDR1 is LGHNA, CDR2 YSLEER. The CDR3 DNA sequence: TGCGCCAGCAGCCAAGATCTGAACGGGGGGTGGAATACGCAGTATTTT. Its protein is CASSQDLNGGWNTQYF.